Below are 6 T cell receptor beta chains sequenced from a single sample in a study of blood T cell repertoires in COVID-19 (dated by TCRdb to 2018 to 2021). Libraries were made using the immunoSEQ multiplex PCR assay. TCRdb limited this immuneACCESS table to in-frame rearrangements with V and J called. A share of clones is missing; checked studies link under half to unresolved V genes, and the rest is unexplained. The sample profile shows around 300,000 clones; roughly 90% of them were found once. Clones ranked in the top ten supply more than 0.85% of the sample. The sequenced material came from peripheral blood. Every receptor here comes from a woman aged 40-49 years with COVID-19, enrolled during active disease.

This sequence joins TRBV11-3 and TRBJ2-1; 13 positions agree with TRBD2. The germline CDR1 and CDR2 sequences are SGHNT and YENEEA. The junction had 7 bases not matched to a gene; V was cut back by 5 bases and J by 9 bases. The CDR3 is 15 residues long. In nucleotides, the CDR3 is TGTGCCAGCAGCACCCGGACTAGCGGGAGTAGTGAGCAGTTCTTC. Encoded protein: CASSTRTSGSSEQFF.

This chain connects TRBV11-2 to TRBJ1-1, with TRBD1 identical over 7 bases. Germline V gene data show CDR1 as SGHAT and CDR2 as FQNNGV. This CDR3 has 18 amino acids. The ends lost 3 bases at V and 1 base at J; junction bases unmatched: 14. In DNA form, the CDR3 reads TGTGCCAGCAGCTTCCGACAGGGATCCCTTCCTCCGAACACTGAAGCTTTCTTT. It encodes CASSFRQGSLPPNTEAFF. The variable domain in full, completed from reference TRBV11-2 and TRBJ1-1, reads EAGVAQSPRYKIIEKRQSVAFWCNPISGHATLYWYQQILGQGPKLLIQFQNNGVVDDSQLPKDRFSAERLKGVDSTLKIQPAKLEDSAVYLCASSFRQGSLPPNTEAFFGQGTRLTVV.

Note on this clone: The germline gene is not matched at one end of the junction; a read error may be the cause. The J gene is TRBJ2-3, the V gene TRBV6-1, with D perhaps matching TRBD2 (7 bases). This CDR3 has 11 amino acids. CDR1 is MNHNS, CDR2 SASEGT, per germline. Here the CDR3 DNA reads TGTGCCAGCAGTGAATTGGGCGGGGGCCTTTTT. Its protein product is CASSELGGGLF.

Written as DNA, the CDR3 is TGTGCCAGCAGTTTGGGCAAAGGCAATCAGCCCCAGCATTTT. Translating it yields CASSLGKGNQPQHF. The rearrangement joins TRBV27 to TRBJ1-5, with D unresolved. Germline V gene sequence: CDR1 MNHEY, CDR2 SMNVEV (reference sequence). This CDR3 comprises 14 residues. The V gene lost 3 bases and the J gene lost 2 bases, with 8 bases spanning the gap.

The rearrangement joins TRBV9 to TRBJ1-4; 10 positions match TRBD1. Germline V CDR1 and CDR2: SGDLS, YYNGEE. The CDR3 covers 15 residues. V was pared by 3 bases and J by 6 bases, with 5 bases of the junction left unmatched. The CDR3 sequence: CASSADRGPYEKLFF. CDR3 DNA: TGTGCCAGCAGCGCTGACAGGGGGCCTTATGAAAAACTGTTTTTT. Drawing the rest from reference TRBV9 and TRBJ1-4, the complete variable domain is DSGVTQTPKHLITATGQRVTLRCSPRSGDLSVYWYQQSLDQGLQFLIQYYNGEERAKGNILERFSAQQFPDLHSELNLSSLELGDSALYFCASSADRGPYEKLFFGSGTQLSVL.

The V and J genes are TRBV5-6 and TRBJ2-5; 10 nucleotides line up with TRBD1. Trimming cost V 1 base and J 5 bases; bases outside gene matches: 5. There are 15 residues in the CDR3. The V gene's germline CDR1 is SGHDT and CDR2 YYEEEE. CDR3 DNA: TGTGCCAGCAGCTTGCCGGGACAGGGGTCCGAGACCCAGTACTTC. Its translation is CASSLPGQGSETQYF.